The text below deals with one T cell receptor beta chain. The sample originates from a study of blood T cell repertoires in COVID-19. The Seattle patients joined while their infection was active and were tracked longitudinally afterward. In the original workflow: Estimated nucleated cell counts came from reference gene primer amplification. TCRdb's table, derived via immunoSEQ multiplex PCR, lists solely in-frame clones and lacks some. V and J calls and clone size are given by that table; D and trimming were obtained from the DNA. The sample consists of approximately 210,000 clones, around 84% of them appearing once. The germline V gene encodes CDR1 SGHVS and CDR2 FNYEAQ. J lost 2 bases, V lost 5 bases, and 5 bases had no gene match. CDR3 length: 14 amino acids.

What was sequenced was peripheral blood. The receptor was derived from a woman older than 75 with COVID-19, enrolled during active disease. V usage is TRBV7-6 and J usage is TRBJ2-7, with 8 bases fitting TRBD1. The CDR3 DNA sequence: TGTGCCAGCAGCCCCCGGACAGGGCCCTACGAGCAGTACTTC. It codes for CASSPRTGPYEQYF.